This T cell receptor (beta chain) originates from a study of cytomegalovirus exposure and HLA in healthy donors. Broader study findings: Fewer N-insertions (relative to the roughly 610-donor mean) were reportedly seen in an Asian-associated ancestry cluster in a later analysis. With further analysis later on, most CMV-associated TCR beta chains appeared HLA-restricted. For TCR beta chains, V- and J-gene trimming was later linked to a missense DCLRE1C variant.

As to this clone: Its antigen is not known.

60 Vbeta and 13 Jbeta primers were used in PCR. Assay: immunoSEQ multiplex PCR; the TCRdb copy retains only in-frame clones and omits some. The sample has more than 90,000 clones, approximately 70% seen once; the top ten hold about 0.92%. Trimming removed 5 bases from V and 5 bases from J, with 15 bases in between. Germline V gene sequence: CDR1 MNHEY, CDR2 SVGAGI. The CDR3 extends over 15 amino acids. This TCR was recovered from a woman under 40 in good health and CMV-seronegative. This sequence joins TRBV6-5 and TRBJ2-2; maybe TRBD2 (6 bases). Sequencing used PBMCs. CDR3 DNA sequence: TGTGCCAGCAGTCCCCGGGCCGGGAGAACCGGGGAGCTGTTTTTT. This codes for CASSPRAGRTGELFF.